This T cell receptor (beta chain) is from a study of Graves' ophthalmopathy and Graves' hyperthyroidism. Investigators amplified TCR beta CDR3 regions from RNA transcripts. Scientists carried out first-round RT-PCR using HTBI primers and then a second-round multiplex PCR. TCRdb reprocessed the multiplex PCR reads with MiXCR, giving one entry per CDR3 protein. The table records 900,000 to 1,200,000 distinct CDR3 sequences, 35% to 40% of them present only once. The sequence derives from an adult man with Graves' hyperthyroidism. Material: peripheral blood or thyroid tissue (not recorded which).

CDR3 in amino acids: CASSYGEEGTQYF. In DNA form, the CDR3 reads TGTGCCAGCAGTTACGGGGAGGAGGGGACCCAGTACTTC. The chain has TRBV6-5 and TRBJ2-5, with TRBD2 as a possible D gene (6 bases). The germline V gene has CDR1 MNHEY and CDR2 SVGAGI. The V end was cut by 2 bases, the J end by 7 bases, with 11 bases between. This CDR3 is 13 amino acids long.